Each of the 16 T cell receptor beta chains below was sequenced from the same sample in a study of T cells in Graves' hyperthyroidism and ophthalmopathy. Amplification of TCR beta CDR3 regions was performed using RNA transcripts as template. Carried out on the TCR CDR3, a first-round RT-PCR used the HTBI primer set. TCRdb processed the multiplex PCR reads anew with MiXCR; each CDR3 protein has one entry. The sample shows some 550,000 distinct CDR3 sequences, 16% of them seen only once. Sequenced input: blood. The receptors were gathered from a woman between 35 and 50 years old with Graves' ophthalmopathy.

V usage is TRBV24-1 and J usage is TRBJ2-1, with D possibly matching TRBD2 (6 bases). The CDR3 sequence is 18 residues long. Trimming left V 1 base short and J 0 bases short, with 15 bases between. Per germline, CDR1 KGHDR and CDR2 SFDVKD. DNA of the CDR3: TGTGCCACCAGTGATTTCACCCCGGGACTCAGCTCCTACAATGAGCAGTTCTTC. Protein product: CATSDFTPGLSSYNEQFF.

This clonotype occurred a few times. This chain joins TRBV7-6 and TRBJ1-1, with 10 bases identical to TRBD1. This CDR3 has 15 amino acids. Germline V gene sequence: CDR1 SGHVS, CDR2 FNYEAQ. Trimming removed 6 bases from V and 0 bases from J; junction bases left unmatched: 4. This CDR3 reads CASSQDRGLNTEAFF. The CDR3 DNA reads TGTGCCAGCAGTCAAGACAGGGGGCTGAACACTGAAGCTTTCTTT. The complete variable domain, with remaining parts taken from reference TRBV7-6 and TRBJ1-1, reads GAGVSQSPRYKVTKRGQDVALRCDPISGHVSLYWYRQALGQGPEFLTYFNYEAQQDKSGLPNDRFSAERPEGSISTLTIQRTEQRDSAMYRCASSQDRGLNTEAFFGQGTRLTVV.

The chain carries TRBV19 and TRBJ2-5; weak D call: TRBD2 (6 bases). The CDR3 length is 14 residues. Germline CDR1 reads LNHDA; CDR2 reads SQIVND (reference sequence). V gave up 3 bases and J gave up 2 bases, with 10 bases separating them. The CDR3 region has the DNA TGTGCCAGTAGTATCCGGGACTTACAAGAGACCCAGTACTTC. It is translated as CASSIRDLQETQYF. Using reference TRBV19 and TRBJ2-5 for the parts outside the CDR3, the full variable domain is DGGITQSPKYLFRKEGQNVTLSCEQNLNHDAMYWYRQDPGQGLRLIYYSQIVNDFQKGDIAEGYSVSREKKESFPLTVTSAQKNPTAFYLCASSIRDLQETQYFGPGTRLLVL.

This clonotype was counted between two and nine times. The chain is built from TRBV7-9 and TRBJ2-3; no reliable D call. CDR1 and CDR2 from the germline V gene are SEHNR and FQNEAQ (reference sequence). V shed 5 bases and J shed 1 base, with 16 bases lying between them. The CDR3 consists of 16 residues. The CDR3 reads CASSLKVGFGTDTQYF. The CDR3 bases are TGTGCCAGCAGCCTCAAAGTGGGATTCGGCACAGATACGCAGTATTTT.

This clonotype was seen ten or more times. The chain is built from TRBV20-1 and TRBJ2-7; TRBD1 matches at 8 bases. Germline CDR1 and CDR2: DFQATT and SNEGSKA (reference sequence). This CDR3 spans 14 amino acids. After removal of 2 bases from V and 9 bases from J, the junction contained 12 bases not matched to a gene. The DNA of the CDR3 is TGCAGTGCTAGAAGGGGACAGGACCTTTTTGGGCAGTACTTC. Translation: CSARRGQDLFGQYF.

This clonotype has a handful of counts. The J gene is TRBJ2-5, the V gene TRBV11-2, with D hard to call. The CDR3 is 12 amino acids. The germline V gene encodes CDR1 SGHAT and CDR2 FQNNGV. The V end lost 5 bases, the J end lost 4 bases, and 8 bases lay between the germline ends. The CDR3 protein is CASSLHRETQYF. For the CDR3, the DNA is TGTGCCAGCAGCCTTCACCGAGAGACCCAGTACTTC.

This clonotype was detected many times. The chain combines TRBV20-1 with TRBJ2-7; the match to TRBD1 covers 9 bases. The length of the CDR3 is 13 residues. Trimming took 6 bases from V and 2 from J; bases not matched to a gene: 5. Germline values: CDR1 DFQATT, CDR2 SNEGSKA (reference sequence). Here the CDR3 reads CSATDRGPYEQYF. The CDR3 region has the DNA TGCAGTGCCACGGACAGGGGCCCCTACGAGCAGTACTTC.

In this sample, this clonotype turned up many times. The chain links TRBV20-1 to TRBJ2-4; D unresolved. Trimming removed 3 bases at V and 0 bases at J, with 9 bases between. Germline V CDR1 and CDR2: DFQATT, SNEGSKA (reference sequence). CDR3 length: 14 residues. CDR3 in DNA: TGCAGTGCTAGGGCGGCAGGAGCCAAAAACATTCAGTACTTC. Amino acid sequence: CSARAAGAKNIQYF.

In its sample, this clonotype was seen many times. This sequence joins TRBV28 and TRBJ2-1; no definite D call. Germline CDR1 reads MDHEN; CDR2 reads SYDVKM. The CDR3 loop spans 13 amino acids. Trimming took 3 bases from V and 7 from J, leaving 10 bases between them. CDR3 loop: CASSLLSSNEQFF. The CDR3 region has the DNA TGTGCCAGCAGTTTGTTGAGTTCGAATGAGCAGTTCTTC.

The sample holds many counts of this clonotype. The chain has TRBV6-2 or TRBV6-3 and TRBJ2-6; a possible D gene is TRBD2 (5 bases). Trimming removed 6 bases at V and 2 bases at J, with 11 bases between. This CDR3 spans 15 amino acids. CDR1 is MNHEY, CDR2 SVGEGT, per germline. The CDR3 region has the DNA TGTGCCAGCAGACTAACCGGGACTGGGGCCAACGTCCTGACTTTC. It specifies CASRLTGTGANVLTF.

The sample holds many counts of this clonotype. This chain joins TRBV6-2 or TRBV6-3 and TRBJ2-5; 7 bases map to TRBD2. The germline gives CDR1 MNHEY, CDR2 SVGEGT. J was trimmed by 2 bases and V by 5 bases; bases with no gene match: 8. The CDR3 is 15 residues long. The CDR3 coding sequence is TGTGCCAGCAGTCCCGGGACTACAGCACAAGAGACCCAGTACTTC. Amino acid sequence: CASSPGTTAQETQYF.

The genes are TRBV4-1 and TRBJ2-1, with a weak D call TRBD2 (6 bases). The CDR3 is made up of 16 amino acids. Germline V gene lookup returns CDR1 MGHRA and CDR2 YSYEKL. Trimming took 4 bases from V and 4 from J, leaving 17 bases between them. The CDR3 DNA sequence: TGCGCCAGCAGCCCCCGGACTATCCGTAGTTACAATGAGCAGTTCTTC. Protein sequence: CASSPRTIRSYNEQFF.

This clonotype was observed many times. V and J are TRBV20-1 and TRBJ1-5, with TRBD1 matching over 9 bases. This CDR3 has 15 amino acids. V gave up 1 base and J gave up 6 bases; unmatched junction bases: 7. CDR1 is DFQATT and CDR2 is SNEGSKA in the germline V gene (reference sequence). The CDR3 protein is CSARVPGQGVQPQHF. The CDR3, as DNA: TGCAGTGCTAGAGTCCCGGGACAGGGAGTTCAGCCCCAGCATTTT.

In its sample, this clonotype was seen many times. The chain recombines TRBV28 with TRBJ2-4; 14 bases fit TRBD2. The CDR3 runs to 18 residues. V lost 5 bases to trimming and J lost 3 bases; unmatched junction nucleotides: 9. The germline V gene encodes CDR1 MDHEN and CDR2 SYDVKM. CDR3 nucleotides: TGTGCCAGCAGTCCCTCGGGACTAGCGGGGGTGGGCAAAAACATTCAGTACTTC. This codes for CASSPSGLAGVGKNIQYF.

There are many counts of this clonotype. The junction differs from germline at one of its ends, possibly a read error. This chain links TRBV20-1 with TRBJ2-1; 8 nucleotides line up with TRBD2. CDR1 and CDR2 from the germline V gene are DFQATT and SNEGSKA (reference sequence). This CDR3 has 15 residues. In nucleotides, the CDR3 is TGCAGTGCTAGAGTCGGAGGACTAGCTTACAGTGAGCAGTTCTTC. Translated, it gives CSARVGGLAYSEQFF.

The chain joins TRBV6-1 to TRBJ2-1; tentative D call: TRBD2 (6 bases). Germline CDR1 and CDR2: MNHNS and SASEGT. There are 13 residues in the CDR3. Trimming removed 6 bases from V and 6 bases from J, with 12 bases in between. The CDR3 loop reads CASSGLPLNEQFF. CDR3 nucleotides: TGTGCCAGCAGCGGACTACCCCTCAATGAGCAGTTCTTC.